The 16 T cell receptor beta chains below come from one sample, sequenced in a study of T-cell reconstitution after alpha-beta-depleted transplantation in children. A TCRbeta library incorporating unique molecular identifiers was prepared. TCRdb used MiXCR to reprocess the PCR reads, holding one entry per CDR3 protein. This sample has roughly 300,000 distinct CDR3 sequences, with approximately 10% found just once. The sample here was peripheral blood, taken 180 days after TCRalphabeta/CD19-depleted stem cell transplant. Receptors were obtained from a male patient aged 2 to 9 who had a stem cell transplant for chronic granulomatous disease, so the T cells may come from the graft donor.

This clonotype was detected ten times or more. The CDR3 sequence is CASSPTGGMGTSSRGTQYF. CDR3 sequence (DNA): TGTGCCAGCAGCCCGACAGGGGGTATGGGGACTAGCTCCCGAGGTACGCAGTATTTT. The chain is built from TRBV7-3 and TRBJ2-3; D may be TRBD1 or TRBD2 (9 bases each). The CDR3 spans 19 residues. The germline V and J ends were trimmed by 5 bases and 8 bases, with 32 bases remaining between them. CDR1 and CDR2 (germline): SGHTA, FQGTGA.

This clonotype showed up many times. The V and J genes are TRBV27 and TRBJ1-5; D is uncertain. Germline-derived CDR1 and CDR2 are MNHEY and SMNVEV (reference sequence). Deletions cut 6 bases from V and 3 bases from J, with 18 bases between. The CDR3 consists of 16 residues. CDR3 nucleotides: TGTGCCAGCAGACCCTTGGGAGGCGCCCTCAATCAGCCCCAGCATTTT. Protein sequence: CASRPLGGALNQPQHF.

This clonotype was counted ten times or more. The V gene is TRBV12-3 or TRBV12-4, the J gene TRBJ2-7; D gene ambiguous. The ends were cut back, 5 bases at V and 4 bases at J, with 6 bases in the middle. CDR3 length: 11 residues. The CDR3 nucleotides are TGTGCCAGCAGTACCTTATACGAGCAGTACTTC. It is translated as CASSTLYEQYF.

There are many counts of this clonotype. The chain uses TRBV28 and TRBJ2-7; 10 nucleotides align to TRBD2. Germline CDR1 reads MDHEN; CDR2 reads SYDVKM. CDR3 length equals 14 residues. The V segment lost 10 bases and the J segment 5 bases; nucleotides outside the gene matches: 11. CDR3 residues: CATAPAGGPDEQYF. The CDR3 DNA is TGTGCCACCGCACCAGCGGGAGGGCCCGACGAGCAGTACTTC.

This clonotype has more than one count but fewer than ten. The chain is built from TRBV28 and TRBJ1-5, with TRBD1 as a possible D gene (6 bases). The CDR3 runs to 17 residues. Trimming took off 3 bases at V and 5 bases at J, with 20 bases between the two ends. Germline CDR1 and CDR2: MDHEN and SYDVKM. Here the CDR3 reads CASSFRGGGGMDQPQHF. Written as DNA, the CDR3 is TGTGCCAGCAGTTTCAGGGGCGGGGGGGGAATGGATCAGCCCCAGCATTTT.

This clonotype was detected many times. The chain couples TRBV20-1 to TRBJ1-2; D is possibly TRBD1 (5 bases). Trimming cost V 3 bases and J 4 bases, with 24 bases left between them. The CDR3 sequence is 17 residues long. CDR1 and CDR2 from the germline V gene are DFQATT and SNEGSKA (reference sequence). CDR3 in amino acids: CSARAGTADRDPYGYTF. CDR3 nucleotide sequence: TGCAGTGCTAGGGCCGGGACGGCAGATAGGGACCCCTATGGCTACACCTTC.

This clonotype was seen repeatedly, ten times or more. V and J are TRBV7-3 and TRBJ2-1, with TRBD2 matching 10 bases. The CDR3 spans 15 residues. Per germline, CDR1 SGHTA and CDR2 FQGTGA. The J segment lost 4 bases and the V segment lost 5 bases, leaving 5 bases of the junction unmatched. The CDR3 is CASSPGLALYNEQFF. Here the CDR3 DNA reads TGTGCCAGCAGCCCGGGACTAGCGTTGTACAATGAGCAGTTCTTC.

Many counts were recorded for this clonotype. This chain connects TRBV5-4 to TRBJ1-2, with D possibly TRBD1 on 5 matching bases. This CDR3 has 13 residues. V was pared by 5 bases and J by 5 bases, with 13 bases between. Germline V gene sequence: CDR1 SGHNT, CDR2 YYREEE (reference sequence). In DNA, the CDR3 is TGTGCCAGCAGAATCGGGACGGATTATGGCTACACCTTC. This encodes CASRIGTDYGYTF.

With respect to this clonotype: This sequence may be a read error, since a much larger clone differs from it by one base. In DNA, the CDR3 is TGTGCCAGCAGTCCCAAAGGGGAAAGTTACGAGCAGTACTTC. The encoded protein is CASSPKGESYEQYF. V usage is TRBV27 and J usage is TRBJ2-7, with D possibly TRBD1 on 5 matching bases. The CDR3 totals 14 residues. From germline, CDR1 is MNHEY and CDR2 SMNVEV (reference sequence). V lost 5 bases, J lost 4 bases, and 15 bases lay in between.

The genes are TRBV18 and TRBJ2-1; TRBD1 agrees at 9 bases. Germline assignment: CDR1 KGHSH and CDR2 LQKENI. The ends lost 4 bases at V and 7 bases at J; junction bases unmatched: 2. The CDR3 contains 13 residues. Here the CDR3 DNA reads TGTGCCAGCTCACGGGACAGGGCAAATGAGCAGTTCTTC. Translated: CASSRDRANEQFF.

This clonotype came up many times. J is TRBJ2-3 and V is TRBV15; D ambiguous. The V end lost 1 base, the J end lost 2 bases, and 7 bases lay between the germline ends. This CDR3 has 14 amino acids. Germline loops: CDR1 LNHNV, CDR2 YYDKDF (reference sequence). This CDR3 is CATSRASSTDTQYF. The DNA of the CDR3 is TGTGCCACCAGCAGAGCGAGTTCCACAGATACGCAGTATTTT.

The sample holds many counts of this clonotype. V usage is TRBV7-2 and J usage is TRBJ2-1, with unresolved D. The V and J ends lost 4 bases and 2 bases respectively, with 3 bases between them. Germline V lookup: CDR1 SGHTA, CDR2 FQGNSA. This CDR3 has 12 amino acids. In DNA, the CDR3 is TGTGCCAGCAGCTCCCCCTACAATGAGCAGTTCTTC. Its protein is CASSSPYNEQFF.

This clonotype was recorded many times. V gene TRBV20-1 combines with J gene TRBJ2-7, with 12 bases identical to TRBD2. CDR3 length equals 13 residues. V was pared by 4 bases and J by 5 bases, with 3 bases of the junction left unmatched. Germline V CDR1 and CDR2: DFQATT, SNEGSKA (reference sequence). The CDR3 spells CSATLAGGDEQYF. The CDR3 DNA reads as TGCAGTGCTACCCTAGCGGGAGGGGACGAGCAGTACTTC.

This clonotype was counted at least ten times. The rearrangement joins TRBV20-1 to TRBJ2-1; 9 bases agree with TRBD2. This CDR3 contains 19 residues. V gave up 0 bases and J gave up 2 bases; unmatched junction bases: 14. The V gene's germline CDR1 is DFQATT and CDR2 SNEGSKA (reference sequence). The CDR3 DNA sequence: TGCAGTGCTAGAGATCCCTCTAGCGGGACTAATTGGCCCTACAATGAGCAGTTCTTC. The encoded protein is CSARDPSSGTNWPYNEQFF.

This clonotype was counted a few times. This sequence joins TRBV7-9 and TRBJ1-1; D gene uncertain. V shed 5 bases and J shed 5 bases, with 15 bases lying between them. The CDR3 contains 14 residues. CDR1 and CDR2 from the germline V gene are SEHNR and FQNEAQ (reference sequence). CDR3: CASSQPGWRTEAFF. The CDR3 DNA reads TGTGCCAGCAGCCAACCGGGGTGGAGAACTGAAGCTTTCTTT.

Note on this clonotype: An end of the junction does not agree with germline; a read error may underlie this. The chain combines TRBV25-1 with TRBJ2-7; no clear D. Germline CDR1 and CDR2: MGHDK and SYGVNS. This CDR3 spans 13 amino acids. The CDR3 DNA is TGTGCCAGCAACCGGGTCGGACCCTACGAGCAATACTTC. Its translation: CASNRVGPYEQYF.